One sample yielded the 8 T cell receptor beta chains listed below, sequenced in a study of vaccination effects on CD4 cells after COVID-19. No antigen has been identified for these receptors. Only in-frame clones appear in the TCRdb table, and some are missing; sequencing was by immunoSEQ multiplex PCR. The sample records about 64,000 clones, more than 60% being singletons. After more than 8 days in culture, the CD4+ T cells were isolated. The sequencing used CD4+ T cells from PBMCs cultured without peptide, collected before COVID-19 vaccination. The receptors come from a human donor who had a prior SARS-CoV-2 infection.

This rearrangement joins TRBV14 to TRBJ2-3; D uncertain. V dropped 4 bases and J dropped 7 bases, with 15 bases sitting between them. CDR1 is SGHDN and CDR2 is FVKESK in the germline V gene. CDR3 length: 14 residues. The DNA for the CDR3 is TGTGCCAGCAGCCCCCAGCAATCAGGTTATACGCAGTATTTT. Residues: CASSPQQSGYTQYF.

The CDR3 protein is CASSGGMYNEQFF. The CDR3 bases are TGTGCCAGCAGCGGGGGAATGTACAATGAGCAGTTCTTC. The J gene is TRBJ2-1, the V gene TRBV9; unclear D gene. CDR3 length: 13 residues. V gave up 3 bases and J gave up 4 bases, with 8 bases separating them. CDR1 and CDR2 (germline): SGDLS, YYNGEE.

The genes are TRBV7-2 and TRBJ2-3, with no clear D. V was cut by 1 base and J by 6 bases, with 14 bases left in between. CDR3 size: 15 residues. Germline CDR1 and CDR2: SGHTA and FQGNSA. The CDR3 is CASSLDLPRRDTQYF. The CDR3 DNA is TGTGCCAGCAGCTTAGATCTCCCCCGCAGGGATACGCAGTATTTT.

CDR3 amino acids: CATSGGIGDRVGNQPQHF. The CDR3 DNA sequence: TGTGCCACCAGTGGGGGAATAGGGGACCGGGTTGGCAATCAGCCCCAGCATTTT. V is TRBV24-1 and J is TRBJ1-5; possible D gene TRBD1, 5 bases. Germline V gene lookup returns CDR1 KGHDR and CDR2 SFDVKD. The CDR3 covers 18 residues. V gave up 5 bases and J gave up 2 bases, with 21 bases separating them.

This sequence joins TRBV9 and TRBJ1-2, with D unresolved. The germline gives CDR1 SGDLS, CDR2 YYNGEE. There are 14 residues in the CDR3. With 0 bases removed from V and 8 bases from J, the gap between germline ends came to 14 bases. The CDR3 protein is CASSVEVALGGYTF. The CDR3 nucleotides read TGTGCCAGCAGCGTAGAGGTTGCCTTGGGGGGCTACACCTTC.

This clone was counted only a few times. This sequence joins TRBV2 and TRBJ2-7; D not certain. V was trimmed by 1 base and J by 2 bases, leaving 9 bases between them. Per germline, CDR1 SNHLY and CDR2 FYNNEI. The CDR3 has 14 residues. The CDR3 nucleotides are TGTGCCAGCAGTGAAGGCGGAATCACCTACGAGCAGTACTTC. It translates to CASSEGGITYEQYF.

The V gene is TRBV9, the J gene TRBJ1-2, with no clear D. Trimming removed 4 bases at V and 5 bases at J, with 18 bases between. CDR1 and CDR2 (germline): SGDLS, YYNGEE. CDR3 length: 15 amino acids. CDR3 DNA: TGTGCCAGCAGCCCCCGGACGCTCGACGGATATGGCTACACCTTC. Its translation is CASSPRTLDGYGYTF.

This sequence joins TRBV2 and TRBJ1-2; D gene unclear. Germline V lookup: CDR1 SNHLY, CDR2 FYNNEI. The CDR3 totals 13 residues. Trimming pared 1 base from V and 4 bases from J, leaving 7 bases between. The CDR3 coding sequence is TGTGCCAGCAGTGAAGTCGGAGTCTATGGCTACACCTTC. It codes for CASSEVGVYGYTF.